This entry features one T cell receptor beta chain sequence. Mouse names are used for the genes. Read coverage stops 1 residue before the CDR3 terminus; the germline J gene supplies the remainder. Sequencing was performed with immunoSEQ multiplex PCR; in TCRdb, only in-frame clones are kept and a portion is missing. Here the sample spans more than 40,000 clones, about three quarters being singletons. This specimen comes from a study of tissue T cells after allogeneic stem cell transplantation. Between the trimmed V and J ends, which lost 5 bases and 1 base, there was a span of 8 bases. This CDR3 is 13 amino acids long. Per the germline V gene, CDR1 is SGHND and CDR2 is FRSKSL.

The chain couples TRBV15 to TRBJ1-1; D is perhaps TRBD1 (6 bases). The receptor was derived from a pool of C57BL/6 mice in good health. Sequencing was done on a sample of sorted cells pooled from one or two spleens. CDR3 protein: CASSPQGNTEVFF. CDR3 DNA, as far as it was read: TGTGCCAGCAGTCCACAGGGAAACACAGAAGTCTTC.